Given below is one T cell receptor (beta chain) in context. Its antigen is still unknown. Base qualities are missing; no much larger clone stands one base away. Compared with germline, V lacks 4 bases and J lacks 2 bases; bases without a gene match: 3. The CDR3, cysteine through phenylalanine, is 14 amino acids long. The kept DNA is CDR3 alone, 42 bases in frame from the first base. Based on the germline V gene, the CDR1 and CDR2 sequences are ENHRY and SYGVKD. This sample was taken from a study of identical twins listed by TCRdb under 2016. Notes on the research overall: To test whether fetal clonotypes persist, this study deep-sequenced TCR alpha and beta repertoires from monozygotic twins, from unrelated adults of various ages, and from cord blood. To rule out contamination, the twin experiments were replicated at different times with different library preparation protocols.

The library was produced with 5' RACE. Sequencing relied on an Illumina HiSeq 2000. A universal primer binding site was added through template switching, and the final cDNA carried a unique molecular identifier so that TCR cDNA molecules could be counted accurately. First-strand cDNA for TCR alpha and beta chains was synthesized from specific primers in the conserved constant-segment region. To control for contamination, every cDNA library carried two barcodes: a SMART-Mk sample barcode plus Illumina barcodes. Two successive PCR steps introduced TruSeq adapter sequences along with Illumina sample barcodes. Sequencing of the TCR alpha and beta cDNA libraries was done on the Illumina HiSeq platform using custom primers. As for the authors' bioinformatics: Raw reads were processed with MiGEC to extract unique molecular identifiers, and MiXCR was used to determine CDR3 positions. Recombination models were inferred per individual with the repgenHMM and IGoR tools using an EM algorithm. The tcR package in R was used for shared clonotype analysis, with sharing normalized by the product of cloneset sizes. Out-of-frame nonproductive sequences were analyzed to study raw recombination free of thymic and clonal selection effects. TCRdb reworked the public reads: Q25 trimming with fastp, MiXCR clone assembly, productive beta chains retained. Each CDR3 protein appears once, grouped with its most common genes and DNA. TCRdb, rather than the study authors, made the V and J calls. This sample gives over 250,000 distinct CDR3 sequences in total; around 9.7% of them show up just once. About 7.1% of the sample lies in the top ten.

Only healthy Caucasian donors were included. Three pairs of female monozygotic twins, all aged 18 to 29 years, were included in the twin cohort. Positive isolation kits from Invitrogen were used to isolate the CD4+ and CD8+ T cell populations. General study outcomes and caveats: Conclusions relied on cross-sectional statistical analysis, since the same donors could not be followed over many years. Compared with coincidental sharing between unrelated individuals, out-of-frame TCR alpha sequences shared between twins had an excess of sequences with low generation probability. Invariant T cells such as MAIT and iNKT could partly confound zero-insertion analyses, although diverse VJ usage argued against such confounding for most clonotypes. In monozygotic twins, out-of-frame TCR alpha sharing was systematically underestimated by recombination models, although the models agreed with sharing between unrelated individuals. Fewer insertions were carried by abundant cord blood beta clonotypes; a weaker similar trend was observed in young adult naive repertoires, while no such trend was observed in memory repertoires. Excess twin sharing in beta out-of-frame sequences was weaker because fewer shared sequences lowered the signal-to-noise ratio.

The sample was also reused in another study, on yellow fever vaccine responses in identical twins. As the second study states: The authors reported that the T cell response to vaccination in identical twins appeared partly convergent and partly personalized. Focusing on identical twins, the study followed the T cell clones that responded to the vaccine, and did so with precision.

The TCR was taken from a woman aged 18-29 years in good health. Recombination connected TRBV10-3 to TRBJ2-3; 7 bases in between match TRBD2. The sequencing input was CD8+ T cells sorted from blood. The bases are TGTGCCATCAGTGGAACTAGCGCCACAGATACGCAGTATTTT. This gives the protein CAISGTSATDTQYF.